This TCR beta chain was captured in a study of cytomegalovirus exposure and HLA in healthy donors. General study results and limits: Associated with cytomegalovirus, according to the listing, were some 150 TCR beta chains. Roughly even sequencing depth across donors was the assumption behind the presence/absence analyses. Within the data, a cluster of highly shared sequence variants was likely a sequencing artifact.

Although they were nominally healthy when sampled, donors likely had unrecorded immune exposures. Trimming removed 6 bases from V and 8 bases from J; junction bases left unmatched: 7. The CDR3 length is 15 residues. CDR1 and CDR2 from the germline V gene are MNHEY and SVGAGI. With 60 Vbeta and 13 Jbeta primers, the PCR was carried out. TCRdb's table, derived via immunoSEQ multiplex PCR, lists solely in-frame clones and lacks some. The repertoire consists of around 190,000 clones, with around nine tenths occurring once and the leading ten covering more than 1.5%. Worth noting for this clone: Its antigen is not identified.

This TCR was recovered from a young woman in good health and CMV-seronegative. The genes are TRBV6-5 and TRBJ2-1, with 13 bases aligning to TRBD2. Sequencing used PBMCs. CDR3 sequence (DNA): TGTGCCAGCAGGAGGACTAGCGGGAGTCTTGATGAGCAGTTCTTC. Translated, it gives CASRRTSGSLDEQFF.